The 26 T cell receptor beta chains below were found in one sample sequenced in a study of human T cells and chemical hapten exposure. Time point described: patch test 1, 2 weeks after DPC sensitization. The treatment denotes: therapeutic diphenylcyclopropenone sensitization with weekly scalp DPC. Via MiXCR, TCRdb re-called the RACE reads, giving one row per CDR3 protein. The sample contains 95,000 to 150,000 distinct CDR3 sequences, roughly an eighth of which appear only once. The sample in question was whole blood, obtained in connection with sensitization to the hapten diphenylcyclopropenone (DPC). These receptors were obtained from a young man with alopecia areata. Some clones in this sample may be carry-over from other donors' samples.

The V gene is TRBV7-3, the J gene TRBJ1-1; D gene unclear. Germline CDR1 reads SGHTA; CDR2 reads FQGTGA. The CDR3 totals 14 residues. V was pared by 4 bases and J by 4 bases, with 13 bases between. The CDR3, as DNA: TGTGCCAGCAGCTCAGACCGAAGAAGCACTGAAGCTTTCTTT. Encoded protein: CASSSDRRSTEAFF.

Only a few counts were recorded for this clonotype. V gene TRBV6-6 combines with J gene TRBJ2-7; D gene ambiguous. CDR3 size: 13 residues. Per the germline V gene, CDR1 is MNHNY and CDR2 is SVGAGI (reference sequence). V was cut by 4 bases and J by 0 bases, with 7 bases left in between. The CDR3 loop reads CASSSASSYEQYF. DNA for the CDR3: TGTGCCAGCAGTTCAGCCAGCTCCTACGAGCAGTACTTC.

The table lists this clonotype with many counts. The rearrangement links TRBV11-2 to TRBJ2-3; 9 bases line up with TRBD1. The germline gives CDR1 SGHAT, CDR2 FQNNGV. V lost 1 base, J lost 2 bases, and 7 bases stayed unmatched. The CDR3 covers 17 residues. For the CDR3, the DNA is TGTGCCAGCAGCTTAGCCCTGGACAGGGGAGTCACAGATACGCAGTATTTT. Translating gives CASSLALDRGVTDTQYF.

This clonotype was seen more than once but under ten times. The chain carries TRBV19 and TRBJ2-7; D uncertain. The CDR3 runs 15 residues. The germline V gene has CDR1 LNHDA and CDR2 SQIVND (reference sequence). V gave up 3 bases and J gave up 0 bases, with 12 bases separating them. The CDR3 DNA sequence: TGTGCCAGTAGTATTTTTAACCGGGTCTCCTACGAGCAGTACTTC. Translating gives CASSIFNRVSYEQYF.

This clonotype was recorded many times. The chain combines TRBV27 with TRBJ2-7; D gene ambiguous. The V end lost 2 bases, the J end lost 1 base, and 6 bases lay between the germline ends. Per the germline V gene, CDR1 is MNHEY and CDR2 is SMNVEV (reference sequence). CDR3 size: 13 residues. CDR3 DNA sequence: TGTGCCAGCAGTTTAATTGCATCCTACGAGCAGTACTTC. It codes for CASSLIASYEQYF.

Notes on this clonotype: Being one base from a much bigger clone, this may be a read error. The chain carries TRBV7-9 and TRBJ1-2; D remains unclear. Between the trimmed V and J ends, which lost 4 bases and 1 base, there was a span of 13 bases. CDR1 is SEHNR and CDR2 is FQNEAQ in the germline V gene (reference sequence). The CDR3 extends over 15 amino acids. CDR3 sequence: CASSSPGGLNYGYTF. The CDR3 nucleotides read TGTGCCAGCAGCTCGCCAGGAGGGCTTAACTATGGCTACACCTTC.

The sample holds a few counts of this clonotype. The rearrangement uses TRBV6-5 and TRBJ2-6, with D maybe TRBD2 (5 bases). V was cut by 2 bases and J by 1 base, with 21 bases left in between. Germline V gives CDR1 MNHEY, CDR2 SVGAGI. CDR3 length: 20 amino acids. Here the CDR3 DNA reads TGTGCCAGCAGTTACGAAGGGAAGAGGGAGTTACAATCTGGGGCCAACGTCCTGACTTTC. It encodes CASSYEGKRELQSGANVLTF.

This clonotype was seen at least ten times. V gene TRBV3-1 combines with J gene TRBJ1-5, with D possibly matching TRBD1 (6 bases). Germline V gives CDR1 LGHDT, CDR2 YNNKEL (reference sequence). The CDR3 runs 14 residues. V was trimmed by 4 bases and J by 4 bases, leaving 11 bases between them. The CDR3 coding sequence is TGTGCCAGCAGCCCGGGACACGAAAATCAGCCCCAGCATTTT. Translating it yields CASSPGHENQPQHF.

This clonotype turned up a few times. The rearrangement links TRBV7-3 to TRBJ1-1; TRBD1 might be the D (6 bases). The CDR3 has 16 amino acids. V was cut by 0 bases and J by 3 bases, with 14 bases left in between. Germline V lookup: CDR1 SGHTA, CDR2 FQGTGA. This chain's CDR3 is CASSLTPRGIYTEAFF. Written as DNA, the CDR3 is TGTGCCAGCAGCTTAACGCCCAGGGGCATTTACACTGAAGCTTTCTTT.

This clonotype was observed many times. The chain is built from TRBV20-1 and TRBJ1-5; TRBD1 might be the D (6 bases). Germline CDR1 and CDR2: DFQATT and SNEGSKA (reference sequence). Trimming shortened V by 6 bases and J by 5 bases, and 17 bases separated the two germline ends. The CDR3 loop spans 14 amino acids. CDR3 in DNA: TGCAGTGCCAAAGACGCAGGGGTAGATCAGCCCCAGCATTTT. Translating gives CSAKDAGVDQPQHF.

In this sample, this clonotype turned up a few times. This rearrangement joins TRBV20-1 to TRBJ2-1; TRBD2 matches at 11 bases. V trimming: 5 bases; J trimming: 7 bases; junction bases outside the gene matches: 7. The germline gives CDR1 DFQATT, CDR2 SNEGSKA (reference sequence). This CDR3 contains 14 residues. In nucleotides, the CDR3 is TGCAGTGCTCCTAGCGGGGGGATCGAAAATGAGCAGTTCTTC. It yields the protein CSAPSGGIENEQFF.

This clonotype was counted a few times. V gene TRBV29-1 combines with J gene TRBJ2-1, with 7 bases fitting TRBD1. Germline V gene lookup returns CDR1 SQVTM and CDR2 ANQGSEA. The CDR3 covers 14 residues. V lost 3 bases to trimming and J lost 6 bases; unmatched junction nucleotides: 8. The CDR3 region is CSVDFTGARNEQFF. The DNA for the CDR3 is TGCAGCGTTGATTTCACAGGGGCACGCAATGAGCAGTTCTTC.

The chain couples TRBV19 to TRBJ1-2; tentatively, D is TRBD1 (5 bases). The CDR3 length is 18 residues. The V and J ends lost 6 bases and 0 bases respectively, with 23 bases between them. Per the germline V gene, CDR1 is LNHDA and CDR2 is SQIVND (reference sequence). The CDR3 spells CASRLTVFWEEANYGYTF. The CDR3 DNA follows: TGTGCCAGTAGATTGACAGTCTTCTGGGAAGAAGCTAACTATGGCTACACCTTC.

The chain combines TRBV14 with TRBJ2-5, with 14 bases identical to TRBD2. V lost 3 bases to trimming and J lost 4 bases; unmatched junction nucleotides: 4. Germline values: CDR1 SGHDN, CDR2 FVKESK. This CDR3 has 16 amino acids. CDR3 DNA sequence: TGTGCCAGCAGCCACGGGGGACTAGCGGGGGCAGAGACCCAGTACTTC. It yields the protein CASSHGGLAGAETQYF.

The chain employs TRBV20-1 and TRBJ2-1; 11 nucleotides agree with TRBD2. V gave up 5 bases and J gave up 0 bases; unmatched junction bases: 9. Germline loops: CDR1 DFQATT, CDR2 SNEGSKA (reference sequence). The CDR3 covers 17 residues. The CDR3 spells CSAAGLAGASSYNEQFF. CDR3 in DNA: TGCAGTGCTGCTGGACTAGCGGGCGCTAGCTCCTACAATGAGCAGTTCTTC.

This clonotype appeared a few times. The rearrangement joins TRBV28 to TRBJ2-1, with a possible D match to TRBD2 (6 bases). Trimming took 5 bases from V and 8 from J, leaving 16 bases between them. The CDR3 consists of 14 residues. CDR1 and CDR2 (germline): MDHEN, SYDVKM. CDR3 in amino acids: CASSEGGREDEQFF. The CDR3 coding sequence is TGTGCCAGCAGTGAGGGAGGACGAGAGGATGAGCAGTTCTTC.

This clonotype has ten or more counts. The rearrangement uses TRBV7-9 and TRBJ1-1; 7 bases are shared with TRBD1. From germline, CDR1 is SEHNR and CDR2 FQNEAQ (reference sequence). The V gene end was trimmed by 4 bases and the J gene end by 7 bases; junction bases not matched to a gene: 3. This CDR3 spans 12 amino acids. CDR3 bases: TGTGCCAGCAGCTCGACAGGGAGTGAAGCTTTCTTT. Protein: CASSSTGSEAFF.

This clonotype was picked up many times. This chain joins TRBV7-9 and TRBJ1-6; D not resolved. The CDR3 runs 14 residues. Germline CDR1 and CDR2: SEHNR and FQNEAQ (reference sequence). Trimming removed 4 bases at V and 5 bases at J, with 9 bases between. CDR3 sequence reads: CASSSRTDNSPLHF. The CDR3 DNA reads as TGTGCCAGCAGCTCCCGGACGGATAATTCACCCCTCCACTTT.

This clonotype was detected only a few times. The rearrangement uses TRBV29-1 and TRBJ2-3; D ambiguous. The CDR3 has 16 amino acids. The germline CDR1 and CDR2 sequences are SQVTM and ANQGSEA. V was shortened by 5 bases and J by 1 base, with 19 bases between the two germline ends. DNA of the CDR3: TGCAGCGTTTACCTTTTCTTTGCTGGGCGCACAGATACGCAGTATTTT. Translated: CSVYLFFAGRTDTQYF.

This clonotype was picked up a small number of times. The V call is TRBV6-2 or TRBV6-3, the J call TRBJ2-3; D tentatively reads TRBD1 or TRBD2 (5 bases each). The CDR3 runs to 15 residues. CDR1 and CDR2 (germline): MNHEY, SVGEGT. V dropped 2 bases and J dropped 3 bases, with 12 bases sitting between them. CDR3 in DNA: TGTGCCAGCAGTTACCGTGGGGGTACGACAGATACGCAGTATTTT. Encoded protein: CASSYRGGTTDTQYF.

At least ten counts were recorded for this clonotype. The chain's CDR3 is CASSYIQGATEAFF. The CDR3 coding sequence is TGTGCCAGCAGCTACATACAGGGGGCTACTGAAGCTTTCTTT. The chain recombines TRBV27 with TRBJ1-1; 9 positions agree with TRBD1. Germline V gene data show CDR1 as MNHEY and CDR2 as SMNVEV (reference sequence). The CDR3 length is 14 residues. With V trimmed by 6 bases and J by 5 bases, 7 bases remained unmatched.

The chain has TRBV28 and TRBJ1-2; a weak D match, TRBD1 (6 bases). CDR3 length: 12 residues. CDR1 and CDR2 (germline): MDHEN, SYDVKM. Trimming removed 7 bases from V and 7 bases from J, with 13 bases in between. CDR3: CASTDSGAGYTF. DNA of the CDR3: TGTGCCAGCACGGACAGTGGTGCTGGCTACACCTTC.

This clonotype has just a few counts. Here the CDR3 DNA reads TGTGCCAGTAGTATTTTCTTCCTAGCCGAGGAGCAGTTCTTC. Translation: CASSIFFLAEEQFF. This chain joins TRBV19 and TRBJ2-1; possible D gene TRBD2, 5 bases. V lost 3 bases and J lost 10, with 16 bases in between. The CDR3 is 14 residues long. Per germline, CDR1 LNHDA and CDR2 SQIVND (reference sequence).

This clonotype was picked up a small number of times. The chain employs TRBV7-2 and TRBJ1-5, with 7 bases identical to TRBD1. V dropped 1 base and J dropped 14; count of bases not matched to a gene: 8. There are 13 residues in the CDR3. Germline V gene lookup returns CDR1 SGHTA and CDR2 FQGNSA. CDR3 coding DNA: TGTGCCAGCAGCTTAGAACAGGGGTATGTTAAGCATTTT. Its translation: CASSLEQGYVKHF.

This clonotype was seen more than once but under ten times. The chain is built from TRBV10-3 and TRBJ2-6; TRBD1 matches at 9 bases. Germline CDR1 is ENHRY and CDR2 is SYGVKD. This CDR3 is 17 amino acids long. J was trimmed by 0 bases and V by 10 bases; bases with no gene match: 10. The CDR3 nucleotides read TGTGCCACTGCCCCGGACAGGGGAAACTCTGGGGCCAACGTCCTGACTTTC. It specifies CATAPDRGNSGANVLTF.

The chain couples TRBV7-2 to TRBJ1-1, with D hard to call. The CDR3 totals 11 residues. V lost 4 bases and J 10 bases, leaving 10 bases between the germline ends. Germline loops: CDR1 SGHTA, CDR2 FQGNSA. CDR3 DNA sequence: TGTGCCAGCAGCTCTGGCCCCCCAGCTTTCTTT. Amino acids: CASSSGPPAFF.